The 21 T cell receptor beta chains below were found in one sample sequenced in a study of T cells in Graves' hyperthyroidism and ophthalmopathy. The TCR beta CDR3 regions underwent amplification using RNA transcripts as the source. In the first-round RT-PCR of the TCR CDR3, the HTBI primer set was used. TCRdb passed the multiplex PCR reads through MiXCR, listing each CDR3 protein once. The repertoire consists of about 640,000 distinct CDR3 sequences, with around 21% occurring once and the leading ten covering 30% to 40%. Material: blood. These receptors were collected from a man aged 25-45 years with Graves' ophthalmopathy.

The gene calls are TRBV6-2 or TRBV6-3 and TRBJ2-1; either TRBD1 or TRBD2 may fit D (5 bases each). With 5 bases removed from V and 7 bases from J, the gap between germline ends came to 12 bases. This CDR3 region has 13 residues. Germline V gives CDR1 MNHEY, CDR2 SVGEGT. The DNA of the CDR3 is TGTGCCAGCAGTCGCGAGGGGATTAATGAGCAGTTCTTC. Its translation is CASSREGINEQFF.

The V gene is TRBV9, the J gene TRBJ2-3; 12 bases are shared with TRBD2. Germline trimming cut 0 bases from V and 3 bases from J; bases unmatched to any gene: 2. There are 16 residues in the CDR3. CDR1 is SGDLS, CDR2 YYNGEE, per germline. The CDR3 sequence: CASSVELAGGTDTQYF. The CDR3 bases are TGTGCCAGCAGCGTAGAGCTAGCGGGAGGGACAGATACGCAGTATTTT.

This clonotype showed up many times. The chain has TRBV30 and TRBJ2-7; D is unclear. The V gene lost 7 bases and the J gene lost 6 bases, with 16 bases spanning the gap. The CDR3 extends over 12 amino acids. The germline V gene encodes CDR1 GTSNPN and CDR2 SVGIG (reference sequence). The CDR3 here is CALSTFLPEQYF. The CDR3 coding sequence is TGTGCCTTAAGTACCTTCTTACCCGAGCAGTACTTC.

This clonotype occurred many times. The DNA of the CDR3 is TGTGCCAGCTCCATACCCCCTCAGCCCCAGCATTTT. The encoded protein is CASSIPPQPQHF. The chain joins TRBV18 to TRBJ1-5; D uncertain. Trimming left V 6 bases short and J 6 bases short, with 9 bases between. CDR3 length: 12 residues. Germline CDR1 is KGHSH and CDR2 is LQKENI.

This clonotype has a handful of counts. This chain joins TRBV20-1 and TRBJ2-5; D perhaps matches TRBD2 (6 bases). The germline CDR1 and CDR2 sequences are DFQATT and SNEGSKA (reference sequence). The CDR3 spans 14 residues. The V end lost 6 bases, the J end lost 1 base, and 15 bases lay between the germline ends. CDR3 sequence (DNA): TGCAGTGCCAAGACCTCTAGCGTCCAAGAGACCCAGTACTTC. Translation gives CSAKTSSVQETQYF.

This chain uses TRBV28 with TRBJ1-1; 7 bases are a match to TRBD1. The CDR3 has 15 amino acids. V lost 8 bases, J lost 0 bases, and 9 bases stayed unmatched. Per germline, CDR1 MDHEN and CDR2 SYDVKM. The CDR3 nucleotides read TGTGCCAGCGGAAAGCAGACAGGGATGAACACTGAAGCTTTCTTT. It codes for CASGKQTGMNTEAFF.

This clonotype was recorded a few times. This chain uses TRBV27 with TRBJ2-7, with D unresolved. V lost 2 bases to trimming and J lost 6 bases, with 11 bases between them. Looked up from germline, CDR1 is MNHEY and CDR2 is SMNVEV (reference sequence). The CDR3 consists of 13 residues. The CDR3 sequence is CASSLRKGFEQYF. The DNA for the CDR3 is TGTGCCAGCAGTTTAAGGAAGGGATTCGAGCAGTACTTC.

This clonotype was observed a handful of times. As DNA, the CDR3 is TGTGCCAGCAGCGAGAGGGGGGACACCCTCAATGAGCAGTTCTTC. Translation gives CASSERGDTLNEQFF. V usage is TRBV9 and J usage is TRBJ2-1; D is tentatively TRBD1 or TRBD2 (6 bases each). The V and J ends lost 3 bases and 6 bases respectively, with 16 bases between them. The CDR3 extends over 15 amino acids. Germline assignment: CDR1 SGDLS and CDR2 YYNGEE. The entire variable domain, with the rest obtained from reference TRBV9 and TRBJ2-1, is as follows: DSGVTQTPKHLITATGQRVTLRCSPRSGDLSVYWYQQSLDQGLQFLIQYYNGEERAKGNILERFSAQQFPDLHSELNLSSLELGDSALYFCASSERGDTLNEQFFGPGTRLTVL.

In its sample, this clonotype was seen a few times. V usage is TRBV5-1 and J usage is TRBJ1-2; 8 bases map to TRBD1. CDR1 and CDR2 (germline): SGHRS, YFSETQ. The CDR3 consists of 15 residues. After removal of 5 bases from V and 7 bases from J, the junction contained 13 bases not matched to a gene. In nucleotides, the CDR3 is TGCGCCAGCAGACAAAACGTAGGGACAGGTGGTGGCTACACCTTC. Encoded protein: CASRQNVGTGGGYTF.

This clonotype showed up just a few times. The V and J genes are TRBV12-3 or TRBV12-4 and TRBJ2-6; unclear D gene. This CDR3 region has 14 residues. Trimming stripped 6 bases from V and 1 base from J, with 7 bases between. The chain's CDR3 is CASSRRSGANVLTF. In DNA form, the CDR3 reads TGTGCCAGCAGCCGGAGATCTGGGGCCAACGTCCTGACTTTC.

The genes are TRBV3-1 and TRBJ2-2, with TRBD2 matching over 11 bases. This CDR3 is built from 17 residues. Germline CDR1 is LGHDT and CDR2 is YNNKEL (reference sequence). V trimming: 4 bases; J trimming: 5 bases; junction bases outside the gene matches: 9. CDR3 residues: CASSRASGRFETGELFF. CDR3 sequence (DNA): TGTGCCAGCAGCCGCGCTAGCGGGAGGTTCGAGACCGGGGAGCTGTTTTTT.

V and J are TRBV28 and TRBJ2-1; possible D gene TRBD2, 6 bases. V was shortened by 3 bases and J by 5 bases, with 17 bases between the two germline ends. CDR3 length equals 16 residues. CDR1 and CDR2 from the germline V gene are MDHEN and SYDVKM. In DNA form, the CDR3 reads TGTGCCAGCAGTTTGTTCGGGTCCCCGGGGGACAATGAGCAGTTCTTC. Its translation is CASSLFGSPGDNEQFF.

This clonotype has a handful of counts. This chain joins TRBV7-6 and TRBJ2-2; D is possibly TRBD1 or TRBD2 (5 bases each). The germline V gene has CDR1 SGHVS and CDR2 FNYEAQ. The length of the CDR3 is 15 residues. The V and J ends lost 4 bases and 6 bases respectively, with 15 bases between them. The CDR3 spells CASSSLGLGAGELFF. CDR3 DNA sequence: TGTGCCAGCAGCTCGCTCGGCCTGGGGGCCGGGGAGCTGTTTTTT.

The chain has TRBV20-1 and TRBJ2-7; a possible D gene is TRBD1 (6 bases). CDR3 length equals 14 residues. Germline CDR1 DFQATT, CDR2 SNEGSKA (reference sequence). Deletions cut 4 bases from V and 3 bases from J, with 16 bases between. The CDR3 nucleotides read TGCAGTGCTACACCGGCAGGGGAGTTCTACGAGCAGTACTTC. Its translation is CSATPAGEFYEQYF.

The rearrangement uses TRBV10-3 and TRBJ2-1, with 9 bases matching TRBD1. The germline V gene has CDR1 ENHRY and CDR2 SYGVKD. This CDR3 spans 14 amino acids. V gave up 5 bases and J gave up 4 bases; unmatched junction bases: 3. CDR3 sequence: CAISKGQGYNEQFF. Written as DNA, the CDR3 is TGTGCCATCAGTAAGGGACAGGGTTACAATGAGCAGTTCTTC.

The chain couples TRBV6-1 to TRBJ1-5, with 9 bases matching TRBD1. CDR1 is MNHNS, CDR2 SASEGT, per germline. V lost 5 bases, J lost 7 bases, and 12 bases stayed unmatched. There are 16 residues in the CDR3. The CDR3 here is CASSFPGQGVGQPQHF. CDR3 DNA sequence: TGTGCCAGCAGTTTCCCGGGACAGGGTGTTGGCCAGCCCCAGCATTTT.

The chain recombines TRBV28 with TRBJ2-3; D possibly corresponds to TRBD1 (6 bases). The V and J ends lost 3 bases and 0 bases respectively, with 13 bases between them. The germline V gene has CDR1 MDHEN and CDR2 SYDVKM. The CDR3 totals 16 residues. CDR3 coding DNA: TGTGCCAGCAGTTTTGGGACACCAACTAGCACAGATACGCAGTATTTT. Its protein is CASSFGTPTSTDTQYF.

This clonotype was seen a handful of times. The V and J genes are TRBV7-9 and TRBJ2-1, with 11 positions matching TRBD2. The CDR3 is 15 amino acids. V was pared by 5 bases and J by 2 bases, with 2 bases of the junction left unmatched. CDR1 and CDR2 from the germline V gene are SEHNR and FQNEAQ (reference sequence). The CDR3 here is CASSRSGGAYNEQFF. The DNA for the CDR3 is TGTGCCAGCAGCCGTAGCGGGGGGGCCTACAATGAGCAGTTCTTC. Complete variable domain (other parts from reference TRBV7-9 and TRBJ2-1): DTGVSQNPRHKITKRGQNVTFRCDPISEHNRLYWYRQTLGQGPEFLTYFQNEAQLEKSRLLSDRFSAERPKGSFSTLEIQRTEQGDSAMYLCASSRSGGAYNEQFFGPGTRLTVL.

The chain employs TRBV11-2 and TRBJ2-3, with 9 positions matching TRBD2. From germline, CDR1 is SGHAT and CDR2 FQNNGV. V gave up 4 bases and J gave up 14 bases; unmatched junction bases: 16. The CDR3 is 15 amino acids. The CDR3 DNA reads as TGTGCCAGCAGCTGGAGGGGGACTAGCAGGAGTGGATGGTATTTT. Translated: CASSWRGTSRSGWYF.

This clonotype was counted a few times. The chain carries TRBV28 and TRBJ2-6; D may be TRBD2 (5 bases). CDR3 length equals 15 residues. The germline gives CDR1 MDHEN, CDR2 SYDVKM. Trimming removed 1 base at V and 2 bases at J, with 6 bases between. Here the CDR3 DNA reads TGTGCCAGCAGTTTATCGAGGGCTGGGGCCAACGTCCTGACTTTC. This codes for CASSLSRAGANVLTF. Drawing the rest from reference TRBV28 and TRBJ2-6, the complete variable domain is DVKVTQSSRYLVKRTGEKVFLECVQDMDHENMFWYRQDPGLGLRLIYFSYDVKMKEKGDIPEGYSVSREKKERFSLILESASTNQTSMYLCASSLSRAGANVLTFGAGSRLTVL.

This clonotype was found a few times. The chain has TRBV27 and TRBJ2-1, with D perhaps TRBD2 (6 bases). The CDR3 contains 16 residues. Germline V gene sequence: CDR1 MNHEY, CDR2 SMNVEV (reference sequence). V gave up 5 bases and J gave up 6 bases, with 20 bases separating them. The CDR3, as DNA: TGTGCCAGCAGTCCCCGCGGAGGGGCCCGTTCCAATGAGCAGTTCTTC. Translated: CASSPRGGARSNEQFF.